The clone carrying this TCR beta chain was picked up a small number of times. What it recognizes is unknown. The sample comes from a study of T cells in Graves' hyperthyroidism and ophthalmopathy. Study summary: At the time of initial diagnosis and before any treatment, peripheral blood was collected.

Not enrolled were patients with uncontrolled infection, other autoimmune disease, pregnancy or lactation. Study conclusions and caveats: The blood repertoire included most of the expanded thyroid clonotypes above 0.001.

RNA transcripts provided the source from which TCR beta CDR3 regions were amplified. The TCR CDR3 first-round RT-PCR relied on the HTBI primer set. Using its own MiXCR run on the multiplex PCR reads, TCRdb lists one record per CDR3 protein. The data show around 420,000 distinct CDR3 sequences, about a sixth seen once. V gave up 1 base and J gave up 2 bases, with 12 bases separating them. The CDR3 is 15 amino acids. CDR1 SGDLS and CDR2 YYNGEE come from the germline V gene. The chain recombines TRBV9 with TRBJ2-5, with D perhaps matching TRBD2 (5 bases). The sequence was collected from a woman aged 18-29 years with Graves' hyperthyroidism. Sequences were obtained from blood. CDR3 DNA: TGTGCCAGCAGCGTATCCGCTGGACTGCAAGAGACCCAGTACTTC. Translating it yields CASSVSAGLQETQYF.